This TCR beta chain stems from a study of blood T cells in healthy people across ages. Study-level points and caveats: Among long-lived donors, naive CD4+ cells were more numerous and diversity higher than in aged donors.

J gave up 4 bases and V 3 bases, and 4 bases lay outside the gene matches. CDR3 length equals 15 residues. CDR1 is WSHSY and CDR2 is SAAADI in the germline V gene. Alongside a J-beta primer mix, a sample-barcoded 5' primer served in a second PCR lasting roughly 7 to 12 cycles. In TCRdb, the 5' RACE reads were re-called with MiXCR into one record per CDR3 protein. Among more than 600,000 distinct CDR3 sequences listed, roughly 25% were seen once. This clonotype was seen only a few times. Its target is unknown. In addition, the sample was reused for a study of T cells of mothers and their children. That investigation notes: Related and unrelated pairs show similar shaping of TCR recombination output by thymic selection. Biologically related mothers and children overlapped slightly more than unrelated pairs, a non-significant difference.

The sequenced material came from blood. This sequence was found in a boy younger than 18 in good health. The rearrangement joins TRBV10-2 to TRBJ2-3; TRBD2 matches at 10 bases. The CDR3 here is CASSETSGVADTQYF. The CDR3 DNA sequence: TGCGCCAGCAGTGAAACTAGCGGGGTCGCAGATACGCAGTATTTT.